This entry is about one T cell receptor (beta chain). The target antigen is unknown. The time point is: week 3, after first cycle of checkpoint inhibitor. This entry belongs to a study of blood T cell dynamics during melanoma immunotherapy. CDR1 is MNHEY, CDR2 SMNVEV, per germline (reference sequence). The CDR3 sequence is 14 residues long. V was cut by 3 bases and J by 3 bases, with 12 bases left in between. Study-wide points: It remained unknown if the driving T cell clones were melanoma-specific. The most clonal sorted CD8+ subset, immune-effector cells, was closest to cell-free DNA CDR3 sequences.

Repertoires were generated with immunoSEQ multiplex PCR, while TCRdb's copy carries only in-frame clones and drops some. This table has about 1,900 clones, about 94% appearing once. The chain joins TRBV27 to TRBJ2-7; D might be TRBD2 (6 bases). The specimen was effector memory CD8+ T cells from blood, collected from a patient treated with checkpoint blockade. The TCR originated in a human donor with melanoma. CDR3 nucleotide sequence: TGTGCCAGCAGTTTTGGGGGGAACCACTACGAGCAGTACTTC. This sequence encodes CASSFGGNHYEQYF.